These 5 T cell receptor beta chains came from one sample sequenced in a study of T cell repertoires in cytomegalovirus infection. The antigens these receptors bind are not known. TCRdb re-derived calls from the reads in MiXCR, one entry per CDR3 protein. The profile shows 900,000 to 950,000 distinct CDR3 sequences, under 40% of them singletons. The input for sequencing was cultured CD8+ T cells from PBMCs, taken from culture after CMV antigen stimulation. These receptor sequences come from a human donor in good health (CMV status not recorded). Some clones in this sample may be carry-over from other donors' samples.

This clonotype was detected only once. The chain couples TRBV7-4 to TRBJ2-2; TRBD2 might be the D (6 bases). V dropped 8 bases and J dropped 0 bases, with 13 bases sitting between them. Per the germline V gene, CDR1 is SGHVT and CDR2 is SQSDAQ. The CDR3 covers 15 residues. CDR3: CASQRRDSNTGELFF. Here the CDR3 DNA reads TGTGCCAGCCAACGGCGGGACTCGAACACCGGGGAGCTGTTTTTT.

This clonotype was picked up many times. The rearrangement uses TRBV7-6 and TRBJ1-1; TRBD1 matches 7 bases. This CDR3 contains 18 residues. Trimming took 0 bases from V and 1 from J; bases not matched to a gene: 11. CDR1 SGHVS and CDR2 FNYEAQ come from the germline V gene. As DNA, the CDR3 is TGTGCCAGCAGCTTAGCGGAGCAGGGGGTAGGAGGGAACACTGAAGCTTTCTTT. Encoded protein: CASSLAEQGVGGNTEAFF.

This clonotype was seen many times. The rearrangement links TRBV6-4 to TRBJ2-1; D call uncertain. V was pared by 0 bases and J by 0 bases, with 9 bases between. The germline V gene has CDR1 MRHNA and CDR2 SNTAGT. The CDR3 contains 16 residues. DNA of the CDR3: TGTGCCAGCAGTGACTCTGGGGTCAGCTCCTACAATGAGCAGTTCTTC. Residues: CASSDSGVSSYNEQFF.

This chain uses TRBV29-1 with TRBJ2-3; D is possibly TRBD1 (5 bases). Trimming took off 6 bases at V and 2 bases at J, with 12 bases between the two ends. CDR3 size: 13 residues. CDR1 is SQVTM and CDR2 is ANQGSEA in the germline V gene. This CDR3 is CSVRQKATDTQYF. As DNA, the CDR3 is TGCAGCGTGCGACAGAAGGCCACAGATACGCAGTATTTT.

This clonotype was seen a handful of times. The chain links TRBV18 to TRBJ2-7; 12 bases are shared with TRBD2. From germline, CDR1 is KGHSH and CDR2 LQKENI. The V segment lost 3 bases and the J segment 3 bases; nucleotides outside the gene matches: 3. This CDR3 has 15 amino acids. The CDR3 DNA sequence: TGTGCCAGCTCACCTGGGACTAGCGGGCACTACGAGCAGTACGTC. Its translation is CASSPGTSGHYEQYV.